The 20 T cell receptor beta chains below come from one sample, sequenced in a study of T cell responses to AZD1222 COVID-19 vaccine. Repertoires were generated with immunoSEQ multiplex PCR, while TCRdb's copy carries only in-frame clones and drops some. The sample yields fewer than 100,000 clones, approximately 88% seen once. Sequences were derived from peripheral blood, sampled 28 days after the second AZD1222 dose. The source is an adult who received the AZD1222 COVID-19 vaccine.

CDR3 amino acids: CASRDTQYF. CDR3 DNA sequence: TGTGCCAGCAGGGATACGCAGTATTTT. The genes are TRBV27 and TRBJ2-3, with D unresolved. This CDR3 contains 9 residues. Germline CDR1 MNHEY, CDR2 SMNVEV (reference sequence). V was clipped by 6 bases and J by 6 bases, with 1 base between them.

This clone has ten or more counts. The chain employs TRBV7-9 and TRBJ1-2, with D hard to call. V was shortened by 1 base and J by 4 bases, with 7 bases between the two germline ends. The CDR3 is 13 amino acids. Germline V CDR1 and CDR2: SEHNR, FQNEAQ (reference sequence). Here the CDR3 reads CASSLGHSYGYTF. The CDR3, as DNA: TGTGCCAGCAGCTTAGGACATAGCTATGGCTACACCTTC.

J is TRBJ2-7 and V is TRBV18; possibly TRBD2 for D (6 bases). This CDR3 has 13 residues. Trimming removed 0 bases from V and 10 bases from J, with 13 bases in between. The germline CDR1 and CDR2 sequences are KGHSH and LQKENI. CDR3 nucleotide sequence: TGTGCCAGCTCACCACCGGCGGGAATGAACCAGTACTTC. It is translated as CASSPPAGMNQYF.

The chain couples TRBV27 to TRBJ1-1; D possibly corresponds to TRBD1 (6 bases). The CDR3 extends over 13 amino acids. V lost 6 bases to trimming and J lost 4 bases, with 12 bases between them. The germline gives CDR1 MNHEY, CDR2 SMNVEV (reference sequence). CDR3 loop: CASRGGEGTEAFF. DNA of the CDR3: TGTGCCAGCAGAGGGGGGGAGGGCACTGAAGCTTTCTTT.

The chain employs TRBV19 and TRBJ1-5; D may be TRBD1 (6 bases). The V gene's germline CDR1 is LNHDA and CDR2 SQIVND (reference sequence). This CDR3 comprises 16 residues. With 3 bases removed from V and 2 bases from J, the gap between germline ends came to 14 bases. For the CDR3, the DNA is TGTGCCAGTAGTATGGAACTACAGGGCGGCAATCAGCCCCAGCATTTT. It yields the protein CASSMELQGGNQPQHF.

The genes are TRBV7-9 and TRBJ1-3, with D perhaps matching TRBD1 (5 bases). This CDR3 comprises 15 residues. Germline V CDR1 and CDR2: SEHNR, FQNEAQ (reference sequence). The V end was cut by 5 bases, the J end by 0 bases, with 11 bases between. The CDR3 reads CASSPGGISGNTIYF. CDR3 coding DNA: TGTGCCAGCAGCCCCGGGGGAATCTCTGGAAACACCATATATTTT.

This chain joins TRBV20-1 and TRBJ1-3; D is undetermined. V gave up 3 bases and J gave up 1 base, with 10 bases separating them. Germline loops: CDR1 DFQATT, CDR2 SNEGSKA (reference sequence). The CDR3 spans 14 residues. The CDR3 DNA reads as TGCAGTGCTAGTTTCGATAGGTCTGGAAACACCATATATTTT. It translates to CSASFDRSGNTIYF.

This chain connects TRBV5-6 to TRBJ1-2; no firm D call. The CDR3 spans 15 residues. Germline-derived CDR1 and CDR2 are SGHDT and YYEEEE. V was shortened by 1 base and J by 0 bases, with 10 bases between the two germline ends. The chain's CDR3 is CASSLRQISNYGYTF. The CDR3 nucleotides are TGTGCCAGCAGCTTGCGCCAGATATCTAACTATGGCTACACCTTC.

The V and J genes are TRBV15 and TRBJ1-5; 11 bases are shared with TRBD1. V shed 4 bases, J shed 7 bases, and the junction held 12 bases outside the gene matches. The germline gives CDR1 LNHNV, CDR2 YYDKDF (reference sequence). The CDR3 has 17 residues. Here the CDR3 DNA reads TGTGCCACCAGCACTGTCCCGGGACAGGGGGATTGGCAGCCCCAGCATTTT. This sequence encodes CATSTVPGQGDWQPQHF.

V usage is TRBV4-3 and J usage is TRBJ1-6; perhaps TRBD1 as D (5 bases). The germline V and J ends were trimmed by 3 bases and 0 bases, with 15 bases remaining between them. CDR3 length equals 18 residues. Germline V gives CDR1 LGHNA, CDR2 YSLEER. The CDR3 protein is CASSQGREFRSYNSPLHF. CDR3 DNA: TGCGCCAGCAGCCAGGGGCGAGAGTTCCGCTCCTATAATTCACCCCTCCACTTT.

The genes are TRBV9 and TRBJ2-5, with a possible D match to TRBD2 (7 bases). V lost 4 bases to trimming and J lost 1 base, with 20 bases between them. Germline CDR1 and CDR2: SGDLS and YYNGEE. This CDR3 region has 17 residues. CDR3 in DNA: TGTGCCAGCAGCCCCCGGGGGAGGGGGGGCCTCCAAGAGACCCAGTACTTC. It translates to CASSPRGRGGLQETQYF.

This rearrangement joins TRBV7-9 to TRBJ2-7; D perhaps matches TRBD1 (6 bases). The germline V gene has CDR1 SEHNR and CDR2 FQNEAQ (reference sequence). The V and J ends lost 5 bases and 3 bases respectively, with 11 bases between them. CDR3 size: 13 residues. Here the CDR3 DNA reads TGTGCCAGCAGCCCCGGACAGTTCTACGAGCAGTACTTC. It specifies CASSPGQFYEQYF.

The chain links TRBV7-8 to TRBJ2-7; 8 bases match TRBD2. The CDR3 spans 13 residues. V was clipped by 2 bases and J by 6 bases; unmatched bases: 3. Germline V gene data show CDR1 as SGHVS and CDR2 as FQNEAQ. The CDR3 DNA reads TGTGCCAGCAGCTTACTCAGCGGGAGCGAGCAGTACTTC. It translates to CASSLLSGSEQYF.

This clone was recorded once. The chain uses TRBV7-3 and TRBJ2-1; D is tentatively TRBD1 or TRBD2 (5 bases each). Trimming took 1 base from V and 1 from J, leaving 8 bases between them. This CDR3 has 15 amino acids. Germline V gives CDR1 SGHTA, CDR2 FQGTGA. The CDR3 DNA is TGTGCCAGCAGCTTAATGGGGGATTCCTACAATGAGCAGTTCTTC. This translates into CASSLMGDSYNEQFF.

This clone has a single count. The chain links TRBV5-6 to TRBJ2-1, with 9 bases that match TRBD2. With 3 bases clipped from V and 7 bases from J, the junction kept 11 bases outside the gene matches. CDR1 and CDR2 (germline): SGHDT, YYEEEE. This CDR3 contains 16 residues. The CDR3 DNA sequence: TGTGCCAGCAGCTCATCCCCGCGGGGGGGCCGGAATGAGCAGTTCTTC. Its translation is CASSSSPRGGRNEQFF.

Notes on this clone: Compared with germline, one end of the junction differs, possibly owing to a read error. The chain couples TRBV29-1 to TRBJ1-2, with no clear D. Germline V CDR1 and CDR2: SQVTM, ANQGSEA. This CDR3 is 11 amino acids long. The CDR3 protein is CTVPLAYGYTF. DNA of the CDR3: TGCACCGTTCCTCTGGCCTATGGCTACACCTTC.

V and J are TRBV11-2 and TRBJ1-3; 7 positions match TRBD1. Per the germline V gene, CDR1 is SGHAT and CDR2 is FQNNGV. The V gene end was trimmed by 5 bases and the J gene end by 0 bases; junction bases not matched to a gene: 7. This CDR3 is 16 amino acids long. Here the CDR3 DNA reads TGTGCCAGCAGCCTAGGACAGGCGATCTCTGGAAACACCATATATTTT. Protein sequence: CASSLGQAISGNTIYF.

The V gene is TRBV24-1, the J gene TRBJ1-1, with no clear D. Germline CDR1 is KGHDR and CDR2 is SFDVKD. Trimming pared 2 bases from V and 7 bases from J, leaving 13 bases between. The CDR3 totals 14 residues. Here the CDR3 reads CATSDSGRENEAFF. CDR3 nucleotide sequence: TGTGCCACCAGTGATTCCGGGAGAGAGAATGAAGCTTTCTTT.

This clone was recorded a few times. This chain joins TRBV27 and TRBJ1-6; D may be TRBD1 (5 bases). Germline values: CDR1 MNHEY, CDR2 SMNVEV (reference sequence). Trimming pared 6 bases from V and 10 bases from J, leaving 10 bases between. This CDR3 is 12 amino acids long. The CDR3 sequence: CASSPGGSPLHF. The CDR3 DNA sequence: TGTGCCAGCAGCCCTGGGGGGTCACCCCTCCACTTT.

The table lists this clone with a count of one. J is TRBJ1-2 and V is TRBV11-3; the match to TRBD1 covers 7 bases. V was clipped by 5 bases and J by 5 bases; unmatched bases: 14. The CDR3 consists of 16 residues. The V gene's germline CDR1 is SGHNT and CDR2 YENEEA. CDR3 sequence (DNA): TGTGCCAGCAGCCATACCCCGCCAGGACAGGAGTATGGCTACACCTTC. Translated, it gives CASSHTPPGQEYGYTF. The full variable domain, its missing parts supplied by reference TRBV11-3 and TRBJ1-2, is EAGVVQSPRYKIIEKKQPVAFWCNPISGHNTLYWYLQNLGQGPELLIRYENEEAVDDSQLPKDRFSAERLKGVDSTLKIQPAELGDSAVYLCASSHTPPGQEYGYTFGSGTRLTVV.